A single sample is the source of the 18 T cell receptor beta chains below, sequenced in a study of T-cell memory formation after mild COVID-19 (TCRdb year 2021). The receptor library was made with 5' RACE. The instrument was an Illumina NovaSeq 6000. The raw public reads went through TCRdb reprocessing: fastp at Q25, MiXCR clone calling, in-frame beta chains kept. All rows with the same CDR3 protein become a single entry with the most common DNA and genes. This sample lists about 200,000 distinct CDR3 sequences; around 9.1% were detected once. In total, the top ten clones hold roughly 4% of the sample. The sequenced material came from PBMCs or a T cell subset sorted from them (not recorded which). The receptor source for this set is a man aged 18-30 years who had mild COVID-19 (a few samples of this study predate the infection). The sample titles of this study are shuffled in the database, so cell type and time point are left out; the donor was told from shared clones.

This clonotype was seen a handful of times. The germline gene is not matched at one end of the junction; a read error may be the cause. The chain has TRBV7-7 and TRBJ2-3; D call uncertain. The CDR3 is made up of 14 amino acids. Germline assignment: CDR1 SSHAT and CDR2 FNYEAQ (reference sequence). This chain's CDR3 is CASSSDGRTDTQYF. For the CDR3, the DNA is TGTGCTAGCAGCTCCGACGGCCGCACAGATACGCAGTATTTT.

The rearrangement uses TRBV7-3 and TRBJ2-1; D gene unclear. Germline CDR1 reads SGHTA; CDR2 reads FQGTGA. The CDR3 is 15 residues long. Trimming stripped 4 bases from V and 3 bases from J, with 13 bases between. This CDR3 reads CASSSLGSHYNEQFF. The CDR3 nucleotides are TGTGCCAGCAGCTCCCTCGGGTCTCACTACAATGAGCAGTTCTTC. Combining the CDR3 with reference TRBV7-3 and TRBJ2-1 gives the whole variable domain GAGVSQTPSNKVTEKGKYVELRCDPISGHTALYWYRQSLGQGPEFLIYFQGTGAADDSGLPNDRFFAVRPEGSVSTLKIQRTERGDSAVYLCASSSLGSHYNEQFFGPGTRLTVL.

This rearrangement joins TRBV28 to TRBJ1-2; 8 bases match TRBD1. Germline V lookup: CDR1 MDHEN, CDR2 SYDVKM. The CDR3 runs 14 residues. The V segment lost 4 bases and the J segment 5 bases; nucleotides outside the gene matches: 6. CDR3 residues: CASSWAGGRYGYTF. The CDR3 bases are TGTGCCAGCAGTTGGGCAGGGGGCAGGTATGGCTACACCTTC.

The chain has TRBV12-3 or TRBV12-4 and TRBJ2-1; the D call may be TRBD1 or TRBD2 (5 bases each). Trimming removed 3 bases from V and 5 bases from J, with 11 bases in between. The CDR3 extends over 14 amino acids. In DNA, the CDR3 is TGTGCCAGCAGTTTCCGGGGCCGCAACAATGAGCAGTTCTTC. This translates into CASSFRGRNNEQFF.

V is TRBV6-2 or TRBV6-3 and J is TRBJ2-2; D assignment may be TRBD1 or TRBD2 (6 bases each). Germline CDR1 MNHEY, CDR2 SVGEGT. This CDR3 has 15 amino acids. Deletions cut 8 bases from V and 4 bases from J, with 17 bases between. CDR3 nucleotide sequence: TGTGCCAGCCGGGACCAGGGGACTCCCACCGGGGAGCTGTTTTTT. Translated, it gives CASRDQGTPTGELFF.

The gene calls are TRBV3-1 and TRBJ1-2; 7 bases map to TRBD1. The J segment lost 6 bases and the V segment lost 4 bases, leaving 11 bases of the junction unmatched. The CDR3 loop spans 15 amino acids. Germline CDR1 LGHDT, CDR2 YNNKEL (reference sequence). CDR3 sequence reads: CASSLLGGGGNGYTF. CDR3 coding DNA: TGTGCCAGCAGCCTCCTCGGGGGAGGGGGCAATGGCTACACCTTC.

CDR3 in amino acids: CASSFDPARGYTF. In DNA, the CDR3 is TGTGCCAGCAGCTTTGACCCGGCCCGGGGCTACACCTTC. V is TRBV7-9 and J is TRBJ1-2, with D uncertain. Germline-derived CDR1 and CDR2 are SEHNR and FQNEAQ (reference sequence). The CDR3 sequence is 13 residues long. V was clipped by 3 bases and J by 8 bases, with 13 bases between them.

This chain links TRBV28 with TRBJ1-6, with D possibly being TRBD1 (5 bases). CDR1 is MDHEN and CDR2 is SYDVKM in the germline V gene. Trimming pared 8 bases from V and 0 bases from J, leaving 11 bases between. The CDR3 has 15 amino acids. The DNA of the CDR3 is TGTGCCAGCCAGGGTGCTTCCTCCTATAATTCACCCCTCCACTTT. Its translation: CASQGASSYNSPLHF.

The chain joins TRBV5-1 to TRBJ2-5; D not certain. V shed 0 bases and J shed 7 bases, with 16 bases lying between them. Per germline, CDR1 SGHRS and CDR2 YFSETQ. The CDR3 extends over 15 amino acids. CDR3 protein: CASSLGIPGERTQYF. CDR3 nucleotides: TGCGCCAGCAGCTTGGGGATCCCAGGCGAGAGGACCCAGTACTTC.

J is TRBJ1-1 and V is TRBV25-1; no clear D. Trimming pared 0 bases from V and 1 base from J, leaving 9 bases between. This CDR3 spans 15 amino acids. Germline loops: CDR1 MGHDK, CDR2 SYGVNS. The CDR3 nucleotides read TGTGCCAGCAGTGAATATGATAAGGGGAACACTGAAGCTTTCTTT. It yields the protein CASSEYDKGNTEAFF.

This clonotype was seen a few times. This sequence joins TRBV2 and TRBJ2-2, with D maybe TRBD2 (5 bases). Germline V gene sequence: CDR1 SNHLY, CDR2 FYNNEI. CDR3 length equals 13 residues. Trimming took 8 bases from V and 7 from J, leaving 14 bases between them. DNA for the CDR3: TGTGCCAGCGCCCGAAGTGGGAGCGGGGAGCTGTTTTTT. It specifies CASARSGSGELFF. Combining the CDR3 with reference TRBV2 and TRBJ2-2 gives the whole variable domain EPEVTQTPSHQVTQMGQEVILRCVPISNHLYFYWYRQILGQKVEFLVSFYNNEISEKSEIFDDQFSVERPDGSNFTLKIRSTKLEDSAMYFCASARSGSGELFFGEGSRLTVL.

The rearrangement links TRBV15 to TRBJ1-2; a weak D match, TRBD1 (6 bases). Trimming pared 8 bases from V and 0 bases from J, leaving 13 bases between. CDR3 length: 14 amino acids. Germline V CDR1 and CDR2: LNHNV, YYDKDF (reference sequence). The CDR3 spells CATAGQRANYGYTF. Written as DNA, the CDR3 is TGTGCCACCGCTGGACAGCGCGCTAACTATGGCTACACCTTC.

This clonotype has only a few counts. The chain joins TRBV7-2 to TRBJ2-1; 11 bases align to TRBD2. CDR3 length: 17 amino acids. After removal of 3 bases from V and 4 bases from J, the junction contained 8 bases not matched to a gene. CDR1 and CDR2 (germline): SGHTA, FQGNSA. The CDR3 DNA reads TGTGCCAGCAGCTTTACTAGCGGGGGACTGACGTACAATGAGCAGTTCTTC. Its translation: CASSFTSGGLTYNEQFF. Supplemented by reference TRBV7-2 and TRBJ2-1, the full variable domain reads GAGVSQSPSNKVTEKGKDVELRCDPISGHTALYWYRQSLGQGLEFLIYFQGNSAPDKSGLPSDRFSAERTGGSVSTLTIQRTQQEDSAVYLCASSFTSGGLTYNEQFFGPGTRLTVL.

J is TRBJ1-2 and V is TRBV10-3, with TRBD1 as a possible D gene (5 bases). The V and J ends lost 6 bases and 0 bases respectively, with 26 bases between them. Germline lookup yields CDR1 ENHRY and CDR2 SYGVKD. The CDR3 consists of 19 residues. The CDR3 DNA is TGTGCCATCAGCTCCACCGGGACGTACTCCCGGAGGGCTAACTATGGCTACACCTTC. This codes for CAISSTGTYSRRANYGYTF.

This clonotype appeared many times. V usage is TRBV12-3 or TRBV12-4 and J usage is TRBJ2-5; the D is unclear. The CDR3 is 12 residues long. Between the trimmed V and J ends, which lost 6 bases and 3 bases, there was a span of 8 bases. As DNA, the CDR3 is TGTGCCAGCAGGAAGGGTGAAGAGACCCAGTACTTC. Translating gives CASRKGEETQYF.

This clonotype was seen only a few times. The chain uses TRBV20-1 and TRBJ2-2; TRBD2 matches at 8 bases. The germline V gene has CDR1 DFQATT and CDR2 SNEGSKA (reference sequence). There are 14 residues in the CDR3. V was pared by 6 bases and J by 0 bases, with 3 bases of the junction left unmatched. The CDR3 nucleotides are TGCAGTGCCGCGGGACTAGCGAACACCGGGGAGCTGTTTTTT. This sequence encodes CSAAGLANTGELFF.

This clonotype appeared many times. CDR3 nucleotides: TGTAAAGGGGAGCGGAATTCACCCCTCCACTTT. Encoded protein: CKGERNSPLHF. The gene calls are TRBV7-7 and TRBJ1-6; tentative D call: TRBD1 (5 bases). CDR1 and CDR2 (germline): SSHAT, FNYEAQ (reference sequence). The CDR3 consists of 11 residues.

This clonotype was picked up a small number of times. The V call is TRBV6-4, the J call TRBJ2-5; the D is unclear. Trimming cost V 4 bases and J 5 bases, with 11 bases left between them. CDR1 MRHNA and CDR2 SNTAGT come from the germline V gene. This CDR3 contains 13 residues. CDR3 bases: TGTGCCAGCAGTGGGAGACACAATGAGACCCAGTACTTC. This gives the protein CASSGRHNETQYF.